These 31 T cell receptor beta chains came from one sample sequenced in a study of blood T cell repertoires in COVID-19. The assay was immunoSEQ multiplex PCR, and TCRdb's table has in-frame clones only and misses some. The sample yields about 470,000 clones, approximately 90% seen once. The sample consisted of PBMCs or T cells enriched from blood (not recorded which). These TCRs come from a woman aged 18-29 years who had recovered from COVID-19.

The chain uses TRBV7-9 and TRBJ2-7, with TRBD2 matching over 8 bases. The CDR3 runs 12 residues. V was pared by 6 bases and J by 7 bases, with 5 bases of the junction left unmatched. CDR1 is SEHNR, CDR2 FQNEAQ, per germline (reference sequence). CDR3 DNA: TGTGCCAGCAGTCGGACTAGCAGGGAGCAGTACTTC. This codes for CASSRTSREQYF.

CDR3 sequence: CASSRDSFGELFF. CDR3 bases: TGTGCCAGCAGCCGGGACAGCTTTGGGGAGCTGTTTTTT. This chain uses TRBV12-3 or TRBV12-4 with TRBJ2-2; 7 bases are shared with TRBD1. V dropped 6 bases and J dropped 8; count of bases not matched to a gene: 6. The CDR3 runs to 13 residues.

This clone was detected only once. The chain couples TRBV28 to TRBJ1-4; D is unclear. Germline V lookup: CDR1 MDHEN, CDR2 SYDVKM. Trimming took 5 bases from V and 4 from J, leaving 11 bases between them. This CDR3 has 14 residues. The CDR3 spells CASSGGSINEKLFF. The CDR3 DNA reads TGTGCCAGCAGTGGAGGGAGCATTAATGAAAAACTGTTTTTT.

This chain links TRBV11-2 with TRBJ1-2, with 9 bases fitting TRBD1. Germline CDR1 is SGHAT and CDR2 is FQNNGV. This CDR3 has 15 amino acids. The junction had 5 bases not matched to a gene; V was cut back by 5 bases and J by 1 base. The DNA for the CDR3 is TGTGCCAGCAGCCCGAAGACAGGGGGTAACTATGGCTACACCTTC. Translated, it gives CASSPKTGGNYGYTF.

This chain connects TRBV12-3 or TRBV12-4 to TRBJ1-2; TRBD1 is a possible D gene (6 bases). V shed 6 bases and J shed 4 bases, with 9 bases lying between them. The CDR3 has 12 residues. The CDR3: CASSTGFYGYTF. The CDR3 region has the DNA TGTGCCAGCAGCACAGGGTTCTATGGCTACACCTTC.

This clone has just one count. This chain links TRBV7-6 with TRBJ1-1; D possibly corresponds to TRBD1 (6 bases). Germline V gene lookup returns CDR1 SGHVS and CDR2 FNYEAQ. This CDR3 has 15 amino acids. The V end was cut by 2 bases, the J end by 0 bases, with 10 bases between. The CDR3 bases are TGTGCCAGCAGCTTAATTACAGGGATGAACACTGAAGCTTTCTTT. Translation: CASSLITGMNTEAFF.

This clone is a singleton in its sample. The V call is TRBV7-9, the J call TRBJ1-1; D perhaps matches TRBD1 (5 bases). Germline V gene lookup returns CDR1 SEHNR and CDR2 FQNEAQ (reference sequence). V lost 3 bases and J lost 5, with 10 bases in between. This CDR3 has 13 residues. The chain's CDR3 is CASSFPGGTEAFF. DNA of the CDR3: TGTGCCAGCAGCTTCCCCGGGGGGACTGAAGCTTTCTTT.

The CDR3 loop reads CASSSPSGGGTYEQYF. CDR3 bases: TGTGCCAGCAGTTCCCCCTCCGGGGGAGGCACCTACGAGCAGTACTTC. The chain links TRBV28 to TRBJ2-7; possibly TRBD2 for D (6 bases). The germline CDR1 and CDR2 sequences are MDHEN and SYDVKM. V was cut by 4 bases and J by 2 bases, with 18 bases left in between. The CDR3 has 16 residues.

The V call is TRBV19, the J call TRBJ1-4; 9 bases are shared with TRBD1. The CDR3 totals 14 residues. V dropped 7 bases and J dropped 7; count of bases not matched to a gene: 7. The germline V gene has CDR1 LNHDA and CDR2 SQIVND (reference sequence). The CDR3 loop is CASTPGQGGEKLFF. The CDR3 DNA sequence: TGTGCCAGTACCCCGGGACAGGGAGGTGAAAAACTGTTTTTT.

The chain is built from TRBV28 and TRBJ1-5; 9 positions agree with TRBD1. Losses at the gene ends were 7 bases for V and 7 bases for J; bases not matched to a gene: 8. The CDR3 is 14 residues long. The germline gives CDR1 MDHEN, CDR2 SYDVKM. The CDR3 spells CASMGDREWQPQHF. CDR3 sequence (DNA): TGTGCCAGCATGGGGGACAGGGAATGGCAGCCCCAGCATTTT. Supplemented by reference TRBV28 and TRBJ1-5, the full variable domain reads DVKVTQSSRYLVKRTGEKVFLECVQDMDHENMFWYRQDPGLGLRLIYFSYDVKMKEKGDIPEGYSVSREKKERFSLILESASTNQTSMYLCASMGDREWQPQHFGDGTRLSIL.

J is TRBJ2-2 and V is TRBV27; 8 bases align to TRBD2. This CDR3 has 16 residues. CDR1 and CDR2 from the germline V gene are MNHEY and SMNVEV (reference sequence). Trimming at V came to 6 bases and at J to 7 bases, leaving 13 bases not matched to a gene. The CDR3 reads CASSPLLAGGVGELFF. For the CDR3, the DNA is TGTGCCAGCAGCCCCCTTTTGGCGGGGGGAGTCGGGGAGCTGTTTTTT.

The CDR3 is CASSLNRDPLSGVYF. The CDR3 DNA sequence: TGTGCCAGCAGTTTAAACCGGGACCCTCTGAGCGGGGTATATTTT. The chain uses TRBV27 and TRBJ1-3, with D possibly being TRBD1 (5 bases). The CDR3 sequence is 15 residues long. Germline lookup yields CDR1 MNHEY and CDR2 SMNVEV (reference sequence). The V end lost 2 bases, the J end lost 14 bases, and 22 bases lay between the germline ends.

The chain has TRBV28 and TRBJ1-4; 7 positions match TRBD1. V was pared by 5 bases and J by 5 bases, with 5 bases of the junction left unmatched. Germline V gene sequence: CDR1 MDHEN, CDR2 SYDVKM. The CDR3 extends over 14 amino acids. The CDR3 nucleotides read TGTGCCAGCAGTGGGACAGCCGGGAATGAAAAACTGTTTTTT. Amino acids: CASSGTAGNEKLFF. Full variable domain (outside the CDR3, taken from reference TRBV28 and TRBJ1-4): DVKVTQSSRYLVKRTGEKVFLECVQDMDHENMFWYRQDPGLGLRLIYFSYDVKMKEKGDIPEGYSVSREKKERFSLILESASTNQTSMYLCASSGTAGNEKLFFGSGTQLSVL.

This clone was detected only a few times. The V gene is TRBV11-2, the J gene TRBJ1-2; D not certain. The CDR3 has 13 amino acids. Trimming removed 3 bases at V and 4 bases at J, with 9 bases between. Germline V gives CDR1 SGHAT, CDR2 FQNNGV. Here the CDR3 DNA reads TGTGCCAGCAGCTTTGGGGAGTCCTATGGCTACACCTTC. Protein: CASSFGESYGYTF.

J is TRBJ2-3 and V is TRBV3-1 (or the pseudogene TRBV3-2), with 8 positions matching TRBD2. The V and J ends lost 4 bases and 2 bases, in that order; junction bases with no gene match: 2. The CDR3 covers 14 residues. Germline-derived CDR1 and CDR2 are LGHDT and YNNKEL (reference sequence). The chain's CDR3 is CASSRGGITDTQYF. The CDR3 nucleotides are TGTGCCAGCAGCCGCGGGGGGATCACAGATACGCAGTATTTT.

CDR3 bases: TGTGCCAGCAGCTTAGTCCCAACTAGCGCTGGAAACACCATATATTTT. Amino acids: CASSLVPTSAGNTIYF. The genes are TRBV11-2 and TRBJ1-3; no definite D call. The germline CDR1 and CDR2 sequences are SGHAT and FQNNGV. The CDR3 contains 16 residues. The germline V and J ends were trimmed by 1 base and 2 bases, with 12 bases remaining between them.

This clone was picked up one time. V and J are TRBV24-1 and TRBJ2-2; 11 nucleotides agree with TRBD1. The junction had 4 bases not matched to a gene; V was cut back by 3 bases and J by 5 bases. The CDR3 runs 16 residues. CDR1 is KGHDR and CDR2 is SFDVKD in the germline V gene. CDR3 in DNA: TGTGCCACCAGTGATGGGGGACAGGGGGGAACCGGGGAGCTGTTTTTT. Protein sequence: CATSDGGQGGTGELFF.

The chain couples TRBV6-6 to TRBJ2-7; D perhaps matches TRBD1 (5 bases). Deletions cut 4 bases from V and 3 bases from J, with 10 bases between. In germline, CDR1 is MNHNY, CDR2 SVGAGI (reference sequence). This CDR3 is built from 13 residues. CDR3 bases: TGTGCCAGCAGTTTACAGGCATTCTACGAGCAGTACTTC. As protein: CASSLQAFYEQYF.

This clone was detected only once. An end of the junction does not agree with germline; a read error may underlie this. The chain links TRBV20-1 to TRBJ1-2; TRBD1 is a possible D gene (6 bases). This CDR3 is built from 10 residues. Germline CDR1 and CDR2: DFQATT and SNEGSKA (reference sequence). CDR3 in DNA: TGCAGTGCTCTGGAGGACAGCCTTATCTTC. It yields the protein CSALEDSLIF.

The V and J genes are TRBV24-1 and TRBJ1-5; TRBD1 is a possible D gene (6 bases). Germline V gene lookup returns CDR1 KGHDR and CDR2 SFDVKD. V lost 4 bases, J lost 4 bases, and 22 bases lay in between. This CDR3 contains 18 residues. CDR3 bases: TGTGCCACCAGTGACCTTGCCCCTCTCGGACAGTTTAATCAGCCCCAGCATTTT. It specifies CATSDLAPLGQFNQPQHF.

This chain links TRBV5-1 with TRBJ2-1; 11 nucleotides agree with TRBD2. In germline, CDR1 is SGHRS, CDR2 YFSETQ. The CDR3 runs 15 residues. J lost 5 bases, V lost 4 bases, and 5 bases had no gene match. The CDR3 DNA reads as TGCGCCAGCAGCCTGCTGACTAGCGGGGACAATGAGCAGTTCTTC. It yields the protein CASSLLTSGDNEQFF.

The CDR3 spells CASRRDIPSTDTQYF. CDR3 coding DNA: TGTGCCAGCAGGAGAGACATACCTAGCACAGATACGCAGTATTTT. This rearrangement joins TRBV2 to TRBJ2-3; no reliable D call. V lost 6 bases to trimming and J lost 0 bases, with 13 bases between them. The germline gives CDR1 SNHLY, CDR2 FYNNEI. The CDR3 is made up of 15 amino acids.

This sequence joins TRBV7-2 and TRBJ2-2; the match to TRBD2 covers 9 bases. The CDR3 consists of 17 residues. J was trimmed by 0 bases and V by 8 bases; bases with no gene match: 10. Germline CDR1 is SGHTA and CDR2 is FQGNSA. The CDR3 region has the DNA TGTGCCAGCCTACCTGGCCCTAGCGGGACGAACACCGGGGAGCTGTTTTTT. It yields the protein CASLPGPSGTNTGELFF.

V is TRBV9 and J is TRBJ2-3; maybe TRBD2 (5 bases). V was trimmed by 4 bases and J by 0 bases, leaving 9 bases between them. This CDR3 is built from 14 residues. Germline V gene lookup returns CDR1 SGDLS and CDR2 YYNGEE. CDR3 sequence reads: CASSFRGSTDTQYF. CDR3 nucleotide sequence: TGTGCCAGCAGCTTCAGAGGGAGCACAGATACGCAGTATTTT.

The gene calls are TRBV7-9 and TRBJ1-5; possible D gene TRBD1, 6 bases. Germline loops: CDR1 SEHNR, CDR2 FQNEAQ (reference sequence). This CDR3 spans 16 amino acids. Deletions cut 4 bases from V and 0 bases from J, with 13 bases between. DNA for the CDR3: TGTGCCAGCAGCTCCACAGGGTATCATAGCAATCAGCCCCAGCATTTT. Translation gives CASSSTGYHSNQPQHF.

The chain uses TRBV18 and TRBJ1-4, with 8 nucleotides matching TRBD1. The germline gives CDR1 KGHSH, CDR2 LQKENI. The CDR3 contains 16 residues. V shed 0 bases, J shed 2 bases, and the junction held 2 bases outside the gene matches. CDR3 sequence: CASSPPDRETNEKLFF. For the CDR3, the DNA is TGTGCCAGCTCACCACCGGACAGGGAGACTAATGAAAAACTGTTTTTT.

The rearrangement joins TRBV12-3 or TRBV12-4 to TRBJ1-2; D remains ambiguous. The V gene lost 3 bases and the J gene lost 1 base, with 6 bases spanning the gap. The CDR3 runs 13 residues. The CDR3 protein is CASSLSSNYGYTF. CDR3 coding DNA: TGTGCCAGCAGTTTGTCCAGTAACTATGGCTACACCTTC.

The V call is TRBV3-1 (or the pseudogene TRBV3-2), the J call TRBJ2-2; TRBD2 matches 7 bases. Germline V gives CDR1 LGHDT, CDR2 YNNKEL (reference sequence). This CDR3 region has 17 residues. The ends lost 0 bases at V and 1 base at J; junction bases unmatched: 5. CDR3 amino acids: CASSQDFQRGNTGELFF. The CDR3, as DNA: TGTGCCAGCAGCCAAGATTTCCAGCGGGGGAACACCGGGGAGCTGTTTTTT.

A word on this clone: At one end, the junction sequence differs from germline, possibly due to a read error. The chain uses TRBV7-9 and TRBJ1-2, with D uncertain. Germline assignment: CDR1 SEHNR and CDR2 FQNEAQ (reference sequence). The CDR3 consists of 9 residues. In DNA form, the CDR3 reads TGTGCCAGCAGCTTATCGAGGATTTTC. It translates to CASSLSRIF.

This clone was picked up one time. The CDR3, as DNA: TGTGCCAGCTCACCACAGACAGGGTCTAGTGGTGGCTACACCTTC. This gives the protein CASSPQTGSSGGYTF. This chain links TRBV18 with TRBJ1-2, with 7 bases that match TRBD1. V gave up 1 base and J gave up 7 bases; unmatched junction bases: 9. CDR1 and CDR2 (germline): KGHSH, LQKENI. The CDR3 covers 15 residues.

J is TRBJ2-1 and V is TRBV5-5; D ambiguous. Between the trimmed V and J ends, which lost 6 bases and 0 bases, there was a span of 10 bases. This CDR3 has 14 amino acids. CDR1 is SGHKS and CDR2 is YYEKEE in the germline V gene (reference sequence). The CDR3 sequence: CASKEKLSYNEQFF. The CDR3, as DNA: TGTGCCAGCAAAGAGAAGCTCTCCTACAATGAGCAGTTCTTC.